What follows are 14 T cell receptor beta chains derived from one specimen sequenced in a study of blood T cell repertoires in COVID-19. Sequenced by immunoSEQ multiplex PCR; TCRdb stores in-frame clones only, minus some. The sample records 65,000 to 70,000 clones, around 85% being singletons. Source material: peripheral blood. These receptors all come from a woman over 75 with acute or convalescent COVID-19.

The chain couples TRBV12-3 or TRBV12-4 to TRBJ1-1; 7 nucleotides line up with TRBD1. Trimming at V came to 6 bases and at J to 1 base, leaving 2 bases not matched to a gene. The CDR3 covers 13 residues. Written as DNA, the CDR3 is TGTGCCAGCAGAGGACAGGCGAACACTGAAGCTTTCTTT. Its translation is CASRGQANTEAFF.

The chain combines TRBV28 with TRBJ1-5; possible D gene TRBD1, 5 bases. This CDR3 region has 20 residues. V shed 3 bases and J shed 4 bases, with 28 bases lying between them. The germline gives CDR1 MDHEN, CDR2 SYDVKM. The CDR3 loop reads CASSFLFYVPDTRENQPQHF. CDR3 coding DNA: TGTGCCAGCAGTTTTCTCTTTTATGTACCGGACACGCGGGAAAATCAGCCCCAGCATTTT.

The J gene is TRBJ2-2, the V gene TRBV29-1; 9 nucleotides agree with TRBD1. Germline CDR1 and CDR2: SQVTM and ANQGSEA. After removal of 2 bases from V and 6 bases from J, the junction contained 10 bases not matched to a gene. The CDR3 runs 16 residues. CDR3 in amino acids: CSVERRQGEVSGELFF. CDR3 DNA sequence: TGCAGCGTTGAAAGACGACAGGGGGAAGTCTCCGGGGAGCTGTTTTTT.

This clone was observed a single time. V and J are TRBV5-1 and TRBJ2-5; 7 positions match TRBD1. V dropped 2 bases and J dropped 0; count of bases not matched to a gene: 4. This CDR3 contains 15 residues. In germline, CDR1 is SGHRS, CDR2 YFSETQ. The CDR3 nucleotides are TGCGCCAGCAGCTTTGCCAGGGGGTACCAAGAGACCCAGTACTTC. Translation: CASSFARGYQETQYF.

The sample holds one count of this clone. The chain joins TRBV5-1 to TRBJ1-4; the D gene is possibly TRBD1 (6 bases). From germline, CDR1 is SGHRS and CDR2 YFSETQ. The ends were cut back, 1 base at V and 7 bases at J, with 17 bases in the middle. The CDR3 runs 16 residues. Written as DNA, the CDR3 is TGCGCCAGCAGCTTGACCGGGGGGGCTTCGGGTGAAAAACTGTTTTTT. Amino acid sequence: CASSLTGGASGEKLFF.

The V call is TRBV9, the J call TRBJ2-1; 9 bases agree with TRBD2. CDR3 length: 16 residues. Germline CDR1 SGDLS, CDR2 YYNGEE. With V trimmed by 4 bases and J by 4 bases, 9 bases remained unmatched. In nucleotides, the CDR3 is TGTGCCAGCAGCCCCCGCGGGCTAGCGGGGTACAATGAGCAGTTCTTC. Amino acids: CASSPRGLAGYNEQFF.

This chain joins TRBV5-1 and TRBJ2-1; TRBD2 matches 7 bases. The CDR3 runs to 13 residues. V lost 3 bases, J lost 12 bases, and 9 bases stayed unmatched. In germline, CDR1 is SGHRS, CDR2 YFSETQ. The CDR3 is CASSSGLGLVQFF. The CDR3 region has the DNA TGCGCCAGCAGCTCAGGACTAGGATTGGTGCAGTTCTTC.

The chain recombines TRBV29-1 with TRBJ2-7, with 8 bases fitting TRBD2. Germline V gene lookup returns CDR1 SQVTM and CDR2 ANQGSEA. V was pared by 4 bases and J by 3 bases, with 2 bases of the junction left unmatched. This CDR3 region has 12 residues. CDR3 residues: CSVGLASYEQYF. Here the CDR3 DNA reads TGCAGCGTTGGACTAGCGAGCTACGAGCAGTACTTC.

This chain uses TRBV28 with TRBJ1-2; D unclear. Germline CDR1 MDHEN, CDR2 SYDVKM. Deletions cut 5 bases from V and 8 bases from J, with 21 bases between. There are 15 residues in the CDR3. CDR3 coding DNA: TGTGCCAGCAGTATAAGGCAGGTTCTCCTCCGGGGCTACACCTTC. Translation: CASSIRQVLLRGYTF.

The chain carries TRBV7-2 and TRBJ2-5, with 7 bases lining up with TRBD1. The CDR3 is 15 residues long. Germline CDR1 SGHTA, CDR2 FQGNSA. V lost 4 bases, J lost 5 bases, and 10 bases stayed unmatched. CDR3 amino acids: CASSSGQAGRETQYF. The CDR3 bases are TGTGCCAGCAGCTCCGGACAGGCTGGCAGGGAGACCCAGTACTTC.

This clone was counted only a few times. The rearrangement joins TRBV6-6 to TRBJ2-1; D call uncertain. V was clipped by 0 bases and J by 5 bases, with 11 bases between them. Germline values: CDR1 MNHNY, CDR2 SVGAGI (reference sequence). The CDR3 consists of 15 residues. DNA of the CDR3: TGTGCCAGCAGTTACTCCCTCGCTAGTGACAATGAGCAGTTCTTC. Translating it yields CASSYSLASDNEQFF.

The rearrangement joins TRBV28 to TRBJ2-3, with 7 nucleotides matching TRBD2. After removal of 1 base from V and 3 bases from J, the junction contained 4 bases not matched to a gene. The CDR3 runs to 15 residues. Germline CDR1 MDHEN, CDR2 SYDVKM. In nucleotides, the CDR3 is TGTGCCAGCAGTTTATCTAGCGGAGGGACAGATACGCAGTATTTT. Protein sequence: CASSLSSGGTDTQYF.

V usage is TRBV7-9 and J usage is TRBJ1-6, with 7 nucleotides matching TRBD1. There are 18 residues in the CDR3. Germline trimming cut 2 bases from V and 4 bases from J; bases unmatched to any gene: 11. The germline CDR1 and CDR2 sequences are SEHNR and FQNEAQ (reference sequence). The chain's CDR3 is CASSLTSGNRGYNSPLHF. The CDR3 nucleotides read TGTGCCAGCAGCTTAACGTCGGGGAACAGGGGTTATAATTCACCCCTCCACTTT.

The chain links TRBV18 to TRBJ1-4, with D uncertain. The CDR3 sequence is 14 residues long. V was shortened by 0 bases and J by 5 bases, with 7 bases between the two germline ends. From germline, CDR1 is KGHSH and CDR2 LQKENI. CDR3 sequence: CASSPPSRNEKLFF. As DNA, the CDR3 is TGTGCCAGCTCACCACCGAGCAGGAATGAAAAACTGTTTTTT.